What follows describes a single T cell receptor beta chain. This clone has a single count. Its antigen remains unidentified. Base-call qualities are not available, and no considerably larger clone is one nucleotide away. Taken from cysteine to phenylalanine, the CDR3 has 13 residues. CDR3 DNA only is kept here, 39 bases in frame from base 1. Sequences SGHTS (CDR1) and YDEGEE (CDR2) are obtained from the germline V gene. V is reduced by 7 bases and J by 0 bases, leaving a spacing of 10 bases between them. The CDR3 regions of human TCRbeta chains were subjected to immunosequencing. In the original analysis: TCRs in the repertoires were matched against a reference library of SARS-CoV-2-specific TCRs that had been generated with the MIRA antigen-specificity platform. Breadth meant the fraction of unique TCRs that were SARS-CoV-2-associated, whereas depth meant the fraction of total T cells that were SARS-CoV-2-associated. Using the MIRA data, each spike-specific TCR was assigned both to the spike region to which the TCR was reactive and to a CD4 or CD8 class. Log10-transformed breadth and depth values were compared by one-way ANOVA with Sidak's multiple comparisons tests. TCRdb holds this immuneACCESS table with in-frame rearrangements only. Some clones are missing; in checked studies, unresolved V genes explain under half, and the rest has no known cause. D and trimming were read from the DNA, whereas the V and J calls and clone size are those reported in that table. The sample has 97,000 or so clones on record, roughly 90% of them singletons. The biggest ten clones account for around 8% of the sample.

This entry comes from a study of T cell responses to AZD1222 COVID-19 vaccine (dated by TCRdb to 2020 to 2023). Study-wide context: TCR sequencing covered 230 to 250 trial participants: 207 given two doses of AZD1222 and some 25 given two doses of MenACWY control vaccine. Enrollment into the trials was organized by age into subgroups of 18-55, 56-69 and 70-plus years, and those subgroups contained approximately 150, 30 and 60 TCR-sequenced participants, respectively.

Broader findings and caveats from the paper: Nearly half of unique spike-specific TCRs reportedly recognized epitopes outside regions mutated in the B.1.351 and B.1.1.7 variants. The 56-69-year group was small, and its depth increase did not reach significance, likely because of low power. Most participants were white British and females outnumbered males, and the authors suggested that clonal diversity may have been underestimated. The whole spike protein was spanned by vaccine-associated CD4 TCRs, and dominant responses were seen in regions 160-218 and 743-854. Only five to seven AZD1222 recipients were SARS-CoV-2 seropositive at baseline, limiting conclusions about previously exposed vaccinees. After two AZD1222 doses, spike-specific TCR breadth and depth were significantly higher than at day 0 and than in MenACWY recipients. Because no day 14 peak-response samples were available, the repertoires could be characterized only after the peak T cell response.

Taken with the paper, the label for time point translates to: about 28 days (+/-7) after the second vaccine dose. AZD1222 recipients given second doses at about 4 weeks or at about 12 weeks were pooled, since spike-specific TCR depth and breadth were not found to differ between the two schedules. Vaccinee samples were obtained from the UK trials COV001 and COV002, which included a single-blind randomized controlled phase 2/3 trial of AZD1222 (ChAdOx1 nCoV-19) in healthy adults. For TCRbeta chain sequencing, PBMC samples from trial participants were taken at day 0 and at day 28 after the second dose.

This receptor was taken from an adult who received the AZD1222 COVID-19 vaccine. Material: peripheral blood, obtained 28 days after the second AZD1222 dose. The chain is assembled from TRBV5-8 and TRBJ2-5, with a tentative D gene TRBD2 over 6 matching bases. The sequenced DNA is TGTGCCAGCGTAAGGGACTACCAAGAGACCCAGTACTTC. It is translated as CASVRDYQETQYF. Here the CDR3 is joined to the reference TRBV5-8 and TRBJ2-5 genes, and the full variable domain is: EAGVTQSPTHLIKTRGQQATLRCSPISGHTSVYWYQQALGLGLQFLLWYDEGEERNRGNFPPRFSGRQFPNYSSELNVNALELEDSALYLCASVRDYQETQYFGPGTRLLVL.